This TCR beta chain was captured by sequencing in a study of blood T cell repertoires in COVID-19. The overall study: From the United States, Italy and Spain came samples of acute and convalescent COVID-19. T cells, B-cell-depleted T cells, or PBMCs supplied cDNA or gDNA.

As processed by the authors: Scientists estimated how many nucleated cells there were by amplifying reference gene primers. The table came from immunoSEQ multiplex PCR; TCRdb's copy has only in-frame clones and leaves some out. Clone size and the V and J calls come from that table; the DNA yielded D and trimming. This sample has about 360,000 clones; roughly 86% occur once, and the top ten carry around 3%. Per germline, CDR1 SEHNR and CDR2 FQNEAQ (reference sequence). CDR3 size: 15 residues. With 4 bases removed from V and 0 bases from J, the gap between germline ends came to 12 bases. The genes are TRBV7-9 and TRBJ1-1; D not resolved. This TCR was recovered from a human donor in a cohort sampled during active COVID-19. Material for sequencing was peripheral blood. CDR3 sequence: CASSSGGYMNTEAFF. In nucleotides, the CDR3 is TGTGCCAGCAGCTCGGGAGGTTATATGAACACTGAAGCTTTCTTT. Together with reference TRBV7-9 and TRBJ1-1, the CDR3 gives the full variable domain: DTGVSQNPRHKITKRGQNVTFRCDPISEHNRLYWYRQTLGQGPEFLTYFQNEAQLEKSRLLSDRFSAERPKGSFSTLEIQRTEQGDSAMYLCASSSGGYMNTEAFFGQGTRLTVV.